This TCR beta chain was obtained from a study of graft-versus-host responses after intestinal transplantation. In the study overall: Uniformly, recipients were administered anti-thymocyte globulin induction with subsequent tacrolimus and steroids for two to three years. Whole-study findings and limits: After transplant, early declines in HvG clones were associated with peak levels of circulating GvH clones. Recipient marrow harbored GvH clones, some of which surfaced first in ileum or blood.

The protocol was immunoSEQ multiplex PCR, while the TCRdb copy is restricted to in-frame clones and leaves out a portion. The data show 95,000 or so clones, around 90% seen once. The CDR3 sequence is 13 residues long. Germline lookup yields CDR1 KGHSH and CDR2 LQKENI. V was pared by 0 bases and J by 8 bases, with 7 bases between. Concerning this clone itself: Antigen: not known.

The receptor was isolated from a human patient who received an intestinal transplant, so some T cells may come from the graft donor. The chain has TRBV18 and TRBJ1-4; D is undetermined. Sequenced here: PBMCs, sampled roughly 450 days after intestinal transplant. CDR3 sequence reads: CASSPPLVEKLFF. The CDR3 DNA reads as TGTGCCAGCTCACCACCGCTTGTGGAAAAACTGTTTTTT.